These 9 T cell receptor beta chains were sequenced from one sample in a study of blood T cell repertoires in COVID-19. Sequencing used immunoSEQ multiplex PCR; TCRdb keeps in-frame clones, though not all of them. The sample contains a few hundred thousand clones, 70% to 90% of which appear only once. Material: peripheral blood. Receptor source: a woman in her thirties or forties who had recovered from COVID-19.

As concerns this clone: The same CDR3 also results from other DNA sequences found in this sample. The CDR3 bases are TGTGCCACCAGTGATCCGGGACAGGGCTATGGCTACACCTTC. It translates to CATSDPGQGYGYTF. The rearrangement uses TRBV24-1 and TRBJ1-2, with 9 bases aligning to TRBD1. This CDR3 contains 14 residues. With 3 bases clipped from V and 4 bases from J, the junction kept 2 bases outside the gene matches. The germline gives CDR1 KGHDR, CDR2 SFDVKD.

The chain has TRBV4-3 and TRBJ2-5, with D possibly being TRBD1 (5 bases). The length of the CDR3 is 15 residues. Trimming removed 3 bases from V and 6 bases from J, with 17 bases in between. Germline CDR1 reads LGHNA; CDR2 reads YSLEER. The DNA of the CDR3 is TGCGCCAGCAGCCACACCACAGGCCCCGAAAAGACCCAGTACTTC. It translates to CASSHTTGPEKTQYF.

This clone appeared a few times. The chain employs TRBV5-1 and TRBJ2-5, with 8 bases aligning to TRBD1. V trimming: 5 bases; J trimming: 0 bases; junction bases outside the gene matches: 9. The CDR3 loop spans 16 amino acids. CDR1 is SGHRS and CDR2 is YFSETQ in the germline V gene. CDR3 bases: TGCGCCAGCAGACCCGGGACAGGCGGTTACCAAGAGACCCAGTACTTC. It encodes CASRPGTGGYQETQYF.

The V call is TRBV21-1, the J call TRBJ2-7; TRBD1 was called by the table and not checked on the DNA. TRBV21-1 is classified as a pseudogene. CDR3 size: 15 residues. The DNA of the CDR3 is TGTGCCACCAGGCTGGCGGCAGGGTGCCCCTACGAGCAGTACGTC. Translating it yields CATRLAAGCPYEQYV.

This clone appeared a few times. This chain's CDR3 is CASSEAGWANQPQHF. In DNA form, the CDR3 reads TGTGCCAGCAGCGAGGCGGGGTGGGCAAATCAGCCCCAGCATTTT. This sequence joins TRBV9 and TRBJ1-5; no clear D. This CDR3 has 15 amino acids. Trimming took 3 bases from V and 4 from J, leaving 14 bases between them. Germline V gene sequence: CDR1 SGDLS, CDR2 YYNGEE.

The rearrangement links TRBV6-2 or TRBV6-3 to TRBJ2-7; 10 nucleotides agree with TRBD2. With V trimmed by 0 bases and J by 2 bases, 10 bases remained unmatched. This CDR3 has 18 amino acids. Germline CDR1 is MNHEY and CDR2 is SVGEGT. In nucleotides, the CDR3 is TGTGCCAGCAGTTACTCGGGTAGCGGGAGGCCTGGACCCTACGAGCAGTACTTC. Translated: CASSYSGSGRPGPYEQYF.

The V and J genes are TRBV12-5 and TRBJ1-2; D is ambiguous. V dropped 0 bases and J dropped 7 bases, with 12 bases sitting between them. From germline, CDR1 is LGHNT and CDR2 FRNRAP. This CDR3 spans 14 amino acids. CDR3 in amino acids: CASGLVRQVGGYTF. CDR3 DNA: TGTGCTAGTGGTTTGGTACGGCAGGTGGGTGGCTACACCTTC. Complete variable domain (other parts from reference TRBV12-5 and TRBJ1-2): DARVTQTPRHKVTEMGQEVTMRCQPILGHNTVFWYRQTMMQGLELLAYFRNRAPLDDSGMPKDRFSAEMPDATLATLKIQPSEPRDSAVYFCASGLVRQVGGYTFGSGTRLTVV.

The chain carries TRBV5-6 and TRBJ2-3; D unresolved. Germline V gene data show CDR1 as SGHDT and CDR2 as YYEEEE. This CDR3 comprises 13 residues. V gave up 0 bases and J gave up 1 base, with 3 bases separating them. In DNA, the CDR3 is TGTGCCAGCAGCTTGGCCGGCACAGATACGCAGTATTTT. It codes for CASSLAGTDTQYF. Using reference TRBV5-6 and TRBJ2-3 for the parts outside the CDR3, the full variable domain is DAGVTQSPTHLIKTRGQQVTLRCSPKSGHDTVSWYQQALGQGPQFIFQYYEEEERQRGNFPDRFSGHQFPNYSSELNVNALLLGDSALYLCASSLAGTDTQYFGPGTRLTVL.

This clone was picked up a small number of times. CDR3 region: CAITPGLAGGYEQYF. CDR3 nucleotide sequence: TGTGCCATCACCCCAGGACTAGCGGGCGGGTACGAGCAGTACTTC. The rearrangement uses TRBV10-3 and TRBJ2-7; TRBD2 agrees at 11 bases. Trimming cost V 7 bases and J 4 bases; bases outside gene matches: 9. The CDR3 is 15 residues long. CDR1 and CDR2 (germline): ENHRY, SYGVKD.